Listed below are T cell receptor beta chains from one sample, sequenced in a study of CD8+CD57+ T cells in acquired aplastic anemia. TCRdb reprocessed the reads via MiXCR and lists one record per CDR3 protein. This table holds approximately 120,000 distinct CDR3 sequences, almost 40% found once. Sequencing was performed on sorted CD4+, CD8+, or CD8+CD57+ T cells (not recorded which) from PBMCs. The source of these receptors is a human donor with aplastic anemia. CDR3s include the opening cysteine and the closing phenylalanine or tryptophan. A D gene is named only where the DNA matches it firmly. The listing skips clone size in some rows; elsewhere it reads once, few, many or a size class.

>TRBV10-3|TRBJ2-3|NA|NA
CAIRGRDEYF
TGTGCCATCAGGGGACGGGACGAGTATTTT
>TRBV6-1|TRBJ1-6|TRBD1|many
CASSGGTGALSPLHF
TGTGCCAGCAGTGGCGGGACAGGGGCCCTCTCACCCCTCCACTTT
>TRBV30|TRBJ1-4|NA|NA
CAWSNPGPNEKLFF
TGTGCCTGGAGTAACCCAGGCCCTAATGAAAAACTGTTTTTT
>TRBV2|TRBJ2-2|NA|many
CASRWGENTGELFF
TGTGCCAGCAGATGGGGGGAGAACACCGGGGAGCTGTTTTTT
>TRBV9|TRBJ1-2|NA|many
CASSVDYRANYGYTF
TGTGCCAGCAGCGTAGATTACAGGGCTAACTATGGCTACACCTTC
>TRBV4-2|TRBJ1-6|NA|NA
CASSQDFGQGSPLHF
TGTGCCAGCAGCCAGGATTTCGGGCAGGGTTCACCCCTCCACTTT
>TRBV6-2/TRBV6-3|TRBJ2-7|NA|NA
CASSYGRALLGVGIYEQYF
TGTGCCAGCAGTTACGGTCGGGCGCTCCTAGGGGTCGGGATCTACGAGCAGTACTTC
>TRBV2|TRBJ2-1|TRBD2|many
CASNERGADNEQFF
TGTGCCAGTAACGAGCGGGGGGCCGACAATGAGCAGTTCTTC
>TRBV2|TRBJ1-6|NA|once
CASTVGQKLYNSPLHF
TGTGCCAGCACCGTAGGACAGAAACTCTATAATTCACCCCTCCACTTT
>TRBV2|TRBJ2-7|NA|NA
CASSYPGGVSYEQYF
TGTGCCAGCAGTTACCCCGGCGGCGTATCCTACGAGCAGTACTTC
>TRBV2|TRBJ1-6|NA|NA
CASSDQYLSALHF
TGTGCCAGCAGTGACCAATACCTTTCGGCCCTCCACTTT
>TRBV10-2|TRBJ1-5|TRBD1|many
CASSRQGDQPQHF
TGCGCCAGCTCAAGACAGGGGGATCAGCCCCAGCATTTT
>TRBV2|TRBJ2-5|NA|many
CASSWNQETQYF
TGTGCCAGCAGTTGGAACCAAGAGACCCAGTACTTC
>TRBV7-9|TRBJ1-3|NA|many
CASSPWTASSGNTIYF
TGTGCCAGCAGCCCATGGACGGCAAGCTCTGGAAACACCATATATTTT
>TRBV19|TRBJ1-2|NA|NA
CASSDGGLSYGYTF
TGTGCCAGTAGTGACGGGGGACTGAGCTATGGCTACACCTTC